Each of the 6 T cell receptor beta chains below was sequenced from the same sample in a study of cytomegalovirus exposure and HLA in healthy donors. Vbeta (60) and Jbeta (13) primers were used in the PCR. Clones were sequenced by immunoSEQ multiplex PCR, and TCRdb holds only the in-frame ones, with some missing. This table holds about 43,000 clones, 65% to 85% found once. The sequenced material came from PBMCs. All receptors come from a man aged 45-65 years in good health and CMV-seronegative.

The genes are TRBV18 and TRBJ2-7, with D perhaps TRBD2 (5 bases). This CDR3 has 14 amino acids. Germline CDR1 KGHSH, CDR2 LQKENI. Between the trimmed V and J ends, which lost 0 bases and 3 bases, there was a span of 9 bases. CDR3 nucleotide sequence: TGTGCCAGCTCACCACCTAGCGCAAGCTACGAGCAGTACTTC. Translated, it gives CASSPPSASYEQYF.

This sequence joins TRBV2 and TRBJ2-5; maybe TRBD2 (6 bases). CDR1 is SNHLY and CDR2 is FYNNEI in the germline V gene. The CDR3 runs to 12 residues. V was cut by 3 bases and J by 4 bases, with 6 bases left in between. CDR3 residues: CASSEEGETQYF. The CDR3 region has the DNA TGTGCCAGCAGTGAGGAGGGAGAGACCCAGTACTTC. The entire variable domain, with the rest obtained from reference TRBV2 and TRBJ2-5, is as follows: EPEVTQTPSHQVTQMGQEVILRCVPISNHLYFYWYRQILGQKVEFLVSFYNNEISEKSEIFDDQFSVERPDGSNFTLKIRSTKLEDSAMYFCASSEEGETQYFGPGTRLLVL.

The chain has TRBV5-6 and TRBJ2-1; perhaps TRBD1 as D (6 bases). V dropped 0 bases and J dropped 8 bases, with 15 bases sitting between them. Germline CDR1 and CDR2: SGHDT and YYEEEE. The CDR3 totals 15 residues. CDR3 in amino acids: CASSLAQGLEDEQFF. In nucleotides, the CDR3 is TGTGCCAGCAGCTTGGCCCAGGGGTTGGAGGATGAGCAGTTCTTC.

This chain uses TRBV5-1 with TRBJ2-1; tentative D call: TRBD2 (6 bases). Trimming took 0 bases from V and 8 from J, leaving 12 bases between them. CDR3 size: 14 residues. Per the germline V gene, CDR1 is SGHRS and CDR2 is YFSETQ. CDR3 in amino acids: CASSLASWGDEQFF. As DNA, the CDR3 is TGCGCCAGCAGCTTGGCATCCTGGGGGGATGAGCAGTTCTTC.

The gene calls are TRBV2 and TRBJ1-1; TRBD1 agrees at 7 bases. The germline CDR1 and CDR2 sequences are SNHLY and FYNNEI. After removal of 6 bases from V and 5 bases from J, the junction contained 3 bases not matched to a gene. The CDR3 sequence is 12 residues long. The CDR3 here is CASRTTGTEAFF. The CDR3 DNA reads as TGTGCCAGCAGGACGACAGGGACTGAAGCTTTCTTT.

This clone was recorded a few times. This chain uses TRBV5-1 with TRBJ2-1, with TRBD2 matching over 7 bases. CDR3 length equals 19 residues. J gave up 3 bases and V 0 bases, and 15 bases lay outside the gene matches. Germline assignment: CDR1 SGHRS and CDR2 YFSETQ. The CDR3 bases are TGCGCCAGCAGCTTGGGGTTTCGGTCGGCGGGAGTGTTCTACAATGAGCAGTTCTTC. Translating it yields CASSLGFRSAGVFYNEQFF.